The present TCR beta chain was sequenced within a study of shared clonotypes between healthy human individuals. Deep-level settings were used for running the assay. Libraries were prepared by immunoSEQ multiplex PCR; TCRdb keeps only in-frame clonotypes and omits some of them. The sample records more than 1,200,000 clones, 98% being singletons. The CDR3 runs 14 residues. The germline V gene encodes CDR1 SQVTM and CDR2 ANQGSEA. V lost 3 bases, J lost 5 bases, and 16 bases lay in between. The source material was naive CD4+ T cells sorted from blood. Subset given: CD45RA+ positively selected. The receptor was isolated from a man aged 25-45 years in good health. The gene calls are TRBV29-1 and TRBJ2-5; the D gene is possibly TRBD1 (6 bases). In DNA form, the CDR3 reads TGCAGCGTTGAGCTGGACAGTTTGAGGGAGACCCAGTACTTC. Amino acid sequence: CSVELDSLRETQYF.